This TCR beta chain was retrieved from a study of blood T cell repertoires in COVID-19. Background on the study: Whether acute or convalescent, the COVID-19 samples came from the United States, Italy and Spain. From T cells, B-cell-depleted T cells, or PBMCs came the material, which was cDNA or gDNA.

Authors' methods: Amplification of reference gene primers was used by the study to estimate nucleated cell counts. TCRdb's copy holds only in-frame clones and misses some; the assay was immunoSEQ multiplex PCR. V, J and clone size are those of that table, while D and trimming were read from the DNA. The sample holds some 240,000 clones; roughly 79% are singletons and the top ten take 6.5% to 8.5%. Germline loops: CDR1 SGHNT, CDR2 YYREEE (reference sequence). The CDR3 consists of 15 residues. Unmatched junction bases numbered 4, after V lost 2 bases and J lost 4 bases. This TCR derives from a woman aged 80 or over with COVID-19, enrolled during active disease. What was sequenced was peripheral blood. The V gene is TRBV5-4, the J gene TRBJ2-2; 8 nucleotides line up with TRBD1. The CDR3 DNA sequence: TGTGCCAGCAGCTTCCGGGACAGGCCCACCGGGGAGCTGTTTTTT. This sequence encodes CASSFRDRPTGELFF.